This T cell receptor (beta chain) comes out of a study of T cells in Graves' hyperthyroidism and ophthalmopathy. Study summary: Pretreatment peripheral blood was obtained at initial diagnosis. Notes on the study in general: Blood also held most thyroid clonotypes expanded beyond 0.001.

Many counts were recorded for this clonotype. Its antigen is not identified. Mismatch with germline at one junction end may stem from a read error. From RNA transcripts, TCR beta CDR3 regions were amplified. With the HTBI primer set, the TCR CDR3 went through a first round of RT-PCR. TCRdb re-called the multiplex PCR reads with MiXCR, one entry per CDR3 protein. The sample includes about 400,000 distinct CDR3 sequences, about 14% of them seen just once. Germline values: CDR1 SGHDT, CDR2 YYEEEE. The length of the CDR3 is 12 residues. The specimen was blood. This chain links TRBV5-6 with TRBJ2-5, with D possibly being TRBD2 (7 bases). The clonotype comes from a man between 45 and 60 years old with Graves' ophthalmopathy. The CDR3 is CASSQVGGAIDF. CDR3 DNA sequence: TGTGCCAGCAGTCAAGTGGGGGGGGCGATTGACTTC.